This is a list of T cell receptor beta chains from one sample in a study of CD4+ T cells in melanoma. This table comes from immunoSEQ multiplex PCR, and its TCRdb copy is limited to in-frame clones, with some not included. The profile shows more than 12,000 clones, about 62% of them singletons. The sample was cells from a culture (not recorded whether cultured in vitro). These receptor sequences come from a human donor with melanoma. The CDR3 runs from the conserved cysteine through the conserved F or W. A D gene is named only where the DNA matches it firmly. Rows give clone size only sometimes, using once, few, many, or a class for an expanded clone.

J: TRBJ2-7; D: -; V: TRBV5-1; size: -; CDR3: CASSSVPRDEQYF; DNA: TGCGCCAGCAGCTCCGTACCGCGGGACGAGCAGTACTTC
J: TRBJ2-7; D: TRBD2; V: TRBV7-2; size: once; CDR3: CASSLDRTRYEQYF; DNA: TGTGCCAGCAGCTTAGATCGGACTAGATACGAGCAGTACTTC
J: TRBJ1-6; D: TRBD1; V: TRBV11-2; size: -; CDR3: CASSSDRGSPLHF; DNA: TGTGCCAGCAGCTCGGACAGGGGTTCACCCCTCCACTTT
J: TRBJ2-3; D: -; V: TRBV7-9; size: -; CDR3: CASSLSWGPTNTQYF; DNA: TGTGCCAGCAGCTTATCCTGGGGGCCCACAAATACGCAGTATTTT
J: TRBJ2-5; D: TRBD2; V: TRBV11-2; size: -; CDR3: CASSLNAGGLLAAETQYF; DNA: TGTGCCAGCAGCCTTAACGCGGGGGGGCTCTTGGCCGCCGAGACCCAGTACTTC
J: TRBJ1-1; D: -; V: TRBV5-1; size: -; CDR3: CASSLDSSNTEAFF; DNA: TGCGCCAGCAGCTTGGACAGCTCGAACACTGAAGCTTTCTTT
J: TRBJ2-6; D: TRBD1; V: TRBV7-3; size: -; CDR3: CASSPQGTGANVLTF; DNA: TGTGCCAGCAGCCCACAGGGGACAGGGGCCAACGTCCTGACTTTC
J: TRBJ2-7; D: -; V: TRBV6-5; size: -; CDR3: CASRPRLLGVYEQYF; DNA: TGTGCCAGCAGACCCCGACTTTTGGGGGTCTACGAGCAGTACTTC
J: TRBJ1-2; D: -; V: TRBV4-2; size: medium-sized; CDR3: CASSQALYGYTF; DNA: TGTGCCAGCAGCCAGGCGTTATATGGCTACACCTTC
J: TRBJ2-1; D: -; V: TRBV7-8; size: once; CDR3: CASSFGLRNEQFF; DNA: TGTGCCAGCAGCTTTGGACTCCGCAATGAGCAGTTCTTC
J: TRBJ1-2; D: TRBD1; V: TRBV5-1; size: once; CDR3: CASSLDRGLSGYTF; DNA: TGCGCCAGCAGCTTAGACAGGGGGCTGAGTGGCTACACCTTC
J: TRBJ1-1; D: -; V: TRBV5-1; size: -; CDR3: CASSRLDGAEAFF; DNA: TGCGCCAGCAGCCGATTGGACGGCGCTGAAGCTTTCTTT
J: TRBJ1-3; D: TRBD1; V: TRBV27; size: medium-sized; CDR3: CASSLSGTGTGNTIYF; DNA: TGTGCCAGCAGTTTATCCGGGACAGGGACTGGAAACACCATATATTTT
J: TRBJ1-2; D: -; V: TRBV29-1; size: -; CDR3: CSVDQIRGHGYTF; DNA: TGCAGCGTTGACCAGATAAGGGGCCATGGCTACACCTTC
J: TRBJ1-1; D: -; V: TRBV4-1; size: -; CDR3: CASSQEGRSGTEAFF; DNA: TGCGCCAGCAGCCAGGAGGGTCGGTCGGGGACTGAAGCTTTCTTT
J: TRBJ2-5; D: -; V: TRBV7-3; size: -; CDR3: CASSLSGRGETQYF; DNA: TGTGCCAGCAGCTTAAGCGGCAGGGGAGAGACCCAGTACTTC
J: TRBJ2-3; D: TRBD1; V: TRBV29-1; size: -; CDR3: CSVSHRGSSTDTQYF; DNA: TGCAGCGTGTCCCACAGGGGATCTAGCACAGATACGCAGTATTTT
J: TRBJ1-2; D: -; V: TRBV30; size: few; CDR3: CAWSVPGLVGYTF; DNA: TGTGCCTGGAGTGTACCCGGGTTAGTGGGCTACACCTTC
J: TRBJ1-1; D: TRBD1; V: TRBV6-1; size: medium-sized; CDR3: CASSASRGLGTGGGAFF; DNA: TGTGCCAGCAGTGCTTCAAGAGGTCTCGGGACAGGGGGTGGAGCTTTCTTT
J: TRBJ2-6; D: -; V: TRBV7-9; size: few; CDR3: CASSKGLGAGANVLTF; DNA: TGTGCCAGCAGCAAAGGATTAGGGGCTGGGGCCAACGTCCTGACTTTC
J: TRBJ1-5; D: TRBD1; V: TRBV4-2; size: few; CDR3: CASSQGRGRFSNQPQHF; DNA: TGTGCCAGCAGCCAAGGCAGGGGGCGCTTTAGCAATCAGCCCCAGCATTTT
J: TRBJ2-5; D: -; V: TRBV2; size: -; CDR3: CASSGGMRETQYF; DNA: TGTGCCAGTAGTGGGGGAATGAGGGAGACCCAGTACTTC
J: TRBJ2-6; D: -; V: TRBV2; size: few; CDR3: CASRETGANVLTF; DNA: TGTGCCTCCCGGGAAACTGGGGCCAACGTCCTGACTTTC
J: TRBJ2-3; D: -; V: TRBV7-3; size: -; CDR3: CASSLGVSSGSTDTQYF; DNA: TGTGCCAGCAGCTTAGGGGTTTCTTCGGGGAGCACAGATACGCAGTATTTT
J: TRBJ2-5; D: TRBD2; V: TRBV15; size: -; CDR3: CATSRVRTSGETQYF; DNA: TGTGCCACCAGCAGAGTTCGGACTAGCGGGGAGACCCAGTACTTC
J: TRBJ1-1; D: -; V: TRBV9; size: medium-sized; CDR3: CASSVGQMNTEAFF; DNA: TGTGCCAGCAGCGTCGGACAGATGAACACTGAAGCTTTCTTT
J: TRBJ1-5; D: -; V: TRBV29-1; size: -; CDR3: CSVGGMGPQHF; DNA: TGCAGCGTTGGGGGGATGGGGCCCCAGCATTTT
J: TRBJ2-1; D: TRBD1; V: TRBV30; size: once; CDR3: CAWSVRDRGRPYNEQFF; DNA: TGTGCCTGGAGTGTACGGGACAGGGGAAGGCCCTACAATGAGCAGTTCTTC
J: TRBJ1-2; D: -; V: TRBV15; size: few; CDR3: CATSRDRVGGGYTF; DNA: TGTGCCACCAGCAGAGATAGGGTCGGGGGAGGCTACACCTTC
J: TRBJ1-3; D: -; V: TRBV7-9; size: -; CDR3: CASSLASGNTIYF; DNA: TGTGCCAGCAGCTTAGCATCTGGAAACACCATATATTTT
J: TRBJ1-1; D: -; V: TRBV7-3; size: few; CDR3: CASSSQPMGGADTEAFF; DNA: TGTGCCAGCAGCTCACAACCCATGGGGGGGGCTGACACTGAAGCTTTCTTT
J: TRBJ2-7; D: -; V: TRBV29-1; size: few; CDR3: CSVKLARSYEQYF; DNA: TGCAGCGTTAAACTAGCTCGATCCTACGAGCAGTACTTC
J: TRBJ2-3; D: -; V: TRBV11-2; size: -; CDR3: CASSRNSPDTQYF; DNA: TGTGCCAGCAGCCGCAACAGTCCAGATACGCAGTATTTT
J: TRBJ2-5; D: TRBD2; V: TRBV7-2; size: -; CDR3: CASSLRRGEGETQYF; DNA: TGTGCCAGCAGCTTACGTCGTGGGGAGGGAGAGACCCAGTACTTC
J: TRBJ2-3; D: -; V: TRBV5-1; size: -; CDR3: CASSFGGGTFTDTQYF; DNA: TGCGCCAGCAGCTTTGGAGGAGGGACCTTCACAGATACGCAGTATTTT
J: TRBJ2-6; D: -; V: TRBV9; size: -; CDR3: CASRASGANVLTF; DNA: TGTGCCAGCAGGGCGTCTGGGGCCAACGTCCTGACTTTC
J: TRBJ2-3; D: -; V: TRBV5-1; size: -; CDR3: CASSLVPTDTQYF; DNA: TGCGCCAGCAGCTTGGTTCCCACAGATACGCAGTATTTT
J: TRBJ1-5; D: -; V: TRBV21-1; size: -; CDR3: CASSNSGGGREPPWGTQHF; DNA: TGTGCCAGCAGCAACTCCGGGGGCGGCAGAGAACCTCCCTGGGGGACCCAGCATTTT
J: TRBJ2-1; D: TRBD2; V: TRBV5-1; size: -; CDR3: CASSLARFGGGVYNEQFF; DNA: TGCGCCAGCAGCTTGGCCAGGTTCGGCGGGGGGGTATACAATGAGCAGTTCTTC
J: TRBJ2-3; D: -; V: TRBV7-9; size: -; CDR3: CASSLGLTYTDTQYF; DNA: TGTGCCAGCAGCTTAGGTCTAACCTACACAGATACGCAGTATTTT
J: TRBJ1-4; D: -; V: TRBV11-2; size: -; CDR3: CASSFWGRNEKLFF; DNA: TGTGCCAGCAGTTTTTGGGGGAGGAATGAAAAACTGTTTTTT
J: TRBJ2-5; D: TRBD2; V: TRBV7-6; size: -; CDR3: CASSPGGSVRKETQYF; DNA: TGTGCCAGCTCCCCGGGGGGTAGCGTGCGGAAAGAGACCCAGTACTTC
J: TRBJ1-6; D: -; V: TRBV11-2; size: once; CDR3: CASSFDGGSPLHF; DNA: TGTGCCAGCAGCTTCGACGGGGGATCACCCCTCCACTTT
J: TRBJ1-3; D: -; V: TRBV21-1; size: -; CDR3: CASKPGGNTIYF; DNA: TGTGCCAGCAAGCCGGGGGGAAACACCATATATTTT
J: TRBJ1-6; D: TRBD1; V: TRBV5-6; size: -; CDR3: CASSLDRGEGSPLHF; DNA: TGTGCCAGCAGCTTGGACAGGGGGGAGGGCTCACCCCTCCACTTT
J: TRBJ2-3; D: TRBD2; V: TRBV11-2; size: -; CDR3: CASSLGLAGLTDTQYF; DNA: TGTGCCAGCAGCTTAGGCCTAGCGGGGCTCACGGATACGCAGTATTTT
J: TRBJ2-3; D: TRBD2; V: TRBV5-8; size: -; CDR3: CASSLGLAGAHSTDTQYF; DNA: TGTGCCAGCAGCTTGGGACTAGCGGGGGCCCATAGCACAGATACGCAGTATTTT
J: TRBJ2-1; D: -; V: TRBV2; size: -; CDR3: CASTFTGGALSEQFF; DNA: TGTGCCAGCACCTTTACAGGGGGGGCCCTAAGTGAGCAGTTCTTC
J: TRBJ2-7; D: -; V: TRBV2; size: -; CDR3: CASSAGFGRESHEQYF; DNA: TGTGCCAGCAGTGCGGGTTTTGGCAGGGAATCCCACGAGCAGTACTTC
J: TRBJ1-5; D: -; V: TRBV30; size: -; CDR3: CAWSPVARNQPQHF; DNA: TGTGCCTGGAGTCCGGTGGCGCGCAATCAGCCCCAGCATTTT